This T cell receptor beta chain was identified during a study of T cells in Graves' hyperthyroidism and ophthalmopathy. This clonotype was counted many times. Exclusion followed for patients with uncontrolled infection, other autoimmune disease, pregnancy or lactation. This CDR3 spans 14 amino acids. Losses at the gene ends were 5 bases for V and 10 bases for J; bases not matched to a gene: 5. The V gene's germline CDR1 is SGHDN and CDR2 FVKESK. The CDR3 regions of TCR beta were amplified from RNA transcripts. HTBI primers were the set used in a first-round RT-PCR of the TCR CDR3. MiXCR, run by TCRdb on the multiplex PCR reads, gives a single entry per CDR3 protein. The table shows fewer than 400,000 distinct CDR3 sequences, with approximately 15% occurring only once.

The receptor's source is a woman in her late teens or twenties with Graves' hyperthyroidism that later progressed to Graves' ophthalmopathy. The chain links TRBV14 to TRBJ2-1; 13 nucleotides line up with TRBD2. Specimen: blood. The CDR3 DNA sequence: TGTGCCAGCAGCGGACTAGCGGGAGTAGGGGAGCAGTTCTTC. Translated, it gives CASSGLAGVGEQFF.